The clone carrying this TCR beta chain was detected a few times. The sample is drawn from a study of blood T cell repertoires in COVID-19. For the study at large: Sites across the United States, Italy and Spain contributed samples from acute and convalescent COVID-19.

Here immunoSEQ multiplex PCR was the method, and the copy in TCRdb shows in-frame clones only, minus some. The table has 150,000 to 200,000 clones, over 80% seen once; the top ten hold roughly 9.1%. The CDR3 covers 14 residues. In germline, CDR1 is MNHEY, CDR2 SVGAGI. V shed 4 bases and J shed 6 bases, with 14 bases lying between them. The sequence came from a woman in her seventies with acute or convalescent COVID-19. The chain combines TRBV6-5 with TRBJ2-3; D possibly corresponds to TRBD1 (8 bases). Sequenced sample: peripheral blood. The CDR3: CASSSGQGGDTQYF. For the CDR3, the DNA is TGTGCCAGCAGTTCAGGACAGGGAGGGGATACGCAGTATTTT.